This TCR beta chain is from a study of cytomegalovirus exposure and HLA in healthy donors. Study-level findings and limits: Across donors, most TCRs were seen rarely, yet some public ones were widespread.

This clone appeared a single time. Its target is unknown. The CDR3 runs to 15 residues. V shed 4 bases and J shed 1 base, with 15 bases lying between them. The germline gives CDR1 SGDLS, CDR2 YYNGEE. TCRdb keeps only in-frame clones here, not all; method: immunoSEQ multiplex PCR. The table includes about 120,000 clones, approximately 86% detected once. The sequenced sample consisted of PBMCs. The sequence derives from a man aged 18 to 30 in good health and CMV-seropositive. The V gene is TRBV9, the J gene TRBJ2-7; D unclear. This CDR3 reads CASSPEDWVSYEQYF. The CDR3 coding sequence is TGTGCCAGCAGCCCGGAAGACTGGGTTTCCTACGAGCAGTACTTC.